Listed below are T cell receptor beta chains from one sample, sequenced in a study of OX40 agonist ivuxolimab in advanced cancers. Profiling relied on immunoSEQ multiplex PCR, and the TCRdb table lists in-frame clones only, not all of them. The sample includes some 60,000 clones, over 80% seen only once; the top ten take roughly 3.8%. The material sequenced was CD4+ or CD8+ T cells sorted from blood, taken in a trial of the OX40 agonist ivuxolimab. These TCRs come from an adult with an advanced solid tumor such as melanoma, head and neck, liver or kidney cancer. The CDR3 runs from the conserved cysteine through the conserved F or W. D genes are given only for firm matches. Clone sizes are given selectively: once, few, many, or a class where the clone is expanded.

V gene	clone size	D gene	J gene	CDR3 protein	CDR3 DNA
TRBV6-5	-	-	TRBJ2-7	CASSYATGSSYEQYF	TGTGCCAGCAGTTACGCAACAGGGTCCTCCTACGAGCAGTACTTC
TRBV10-3	-	-	TRBJ1-1	CAISEYGSFRDTEAFF	TGTGCCATCAGTGAGTATGGGTCTTTTAGGGACACTGAAGCTTTCTTT
TRBV7-6	-	-	TRBJ1-1	CASSLRPNTEAFF	TGTGCCAGCAGCTTAAGACCCAACACTGAAGCTTTCTTT
TRBV11-1	-	TRBD1	TRBJ2-5	CASSPQGEQETQYF	TGTGCCAGCAGCCCACAGGGGGAACAAGAGACCCAGTACTTC
TRBV9	-	-	TRBJ2-4	CASSVGSGQNIQYF	TGTGCCAGCAGCGTAGGGAGCGGGCAAAACATTCAGTACTTC
TRBV6-5	-	TRBD1	TRBJ2-2	CASSVSTGGHGELFF	TGTGCCAGCAGTGTCTCGACAGGGGGCCACGGGGAGCTGTTTTTT
TRBV27	-	-	TRBJ1-5	CASSYLSDSNQPQHF	TGTGCCAGCAGTTATCTCTCAGATAGCAATCAGCCCCAGCATTTT
TRBV11-2	few	TRBD2	TRBJ2-7	CASSLSGRADYEQYF	TGTGCCAGCAGCCTTAGCGGGAGGGCCGACTACGAGCAGTACTTC
TRBV19	-	TRBD2	TRBJ2-1	CASSHASGGSYNEQFF	TGTGCCAGTAGTCATGCTAGCGGAGGCTCCTACAATGAGCAGTTCTTC
TRBV4-3	-	-	TRBJ2-1	CASSQDPSATYNEQFF	TGCGCCAGCAGCCAAGATCCCAGCGCTACCTACAATGAGCAGTTCTTC
TRBV7-2	-	-	TRBJ2-3	CASSLEGSGGGDTQYF	TGTGCCAGCAGCTTAGAGGGTTCGGGGGGCGGGGATACGCAGTATTTT
TRBV11-2	-	-	TRBJ1-1	CASSPEGVNTEAFF	TGTGCCAGCAGCCCAGAGGGTGTGAACACTGAAGCTTTCTTT
TRBV5-1	-	-	TRBJ2-7	CASSLRSYEQYF	TGCGCCAGCAGCTTGCGATCCTACGAGCAGTACTTC
TRBV20-1	-	-	TRBJ2-7	CSARDEGAWYF	TGCAGTGCTAGAGATGAAGGGGCTTGGTACTTC
TRBV6-1	-	-	TRBJ1-2	CASSEDRWGDDGYTF	TGTGCCAGCAGTGAAGACCGATGGGGGGATGATGGCTACACCTTC
TRBV4-3	-	-	TRBJ2-1	CASSQAHRSSYNEQFF	TGCGCCAGCAGCCAAGCACACAGGAGCTCCTACAATGAGCAGTTCTTC
TRBV7-7	-	TRBD2	TRBJ2-5	CASSVVDSGQETQYF	TGTGCCAGCAGCGTAGTGGATAGCGGGCAAGAGACCCAGTACTTC
TRBV4-1	-	-	TRBJ2-7	CASSQGTGSPYEQYF	TGCGCCAGCAGCCAAGGGACCGGCTCCCCCTACGAGCAGTACTTC
TRBV5-1	-	TRBD2	TRBJ2-2	CASSLDAGGPTGELFF	TGCGCCAGCAGCTTGGACGCGGGAGGGCCGACCGGGGAGCTGTTTTTT
TRBV28	-	-	TRBJ2-1	CASTGAGDGGNEQFF	TGTGCCAGCACGGGGGCGGGAGACGGCGGAAATGAGCAGTTCTTC
TRBV11-3	-	-	TRBJ2-7	CASSPRLGSYEQYF	TGTGCCAGCAGCCCTAGACTAGGATCCTACGAGCAGTACTTC
TRBV23-1	-	TRBD2	TRBJ2-1	CASSQLRLAGALYNEQFF	TGCGCCAGCAGTCAATTACGGCTAGCGGGAGCTCTGTACAATGAGCAGTTCTTC
TRBV5-6	-	TRBD1	TRBJ2-7	CASSLVGQGPYEQYF	TGTGCCAGCAGCTTGGTTGGACAGGGACCCTACGAGCAGTACTTC
TRBV27	-	TRBD1	TRBJ1-1	CASRFIQGAERAFF	TGTGCCAGCAGGTTCATACAGGGGGCGGAACGAGCTTTCTTT
TRBV4-3	once	-	TRBJ1-4	CASSQDRGPGEKLFF	TGCGCCAGCAGCCAAGATCGGGGACCAGGGGAAAAACTGTTTTTT
TRBV11-2	-	TRBD1	TRBJ2-7	CASSQGQGVSWEQYF	TGTGCCAGCAGCCAGGGACAGGGGGTCTCATGGGAGCAGTACTTC
TRBV7-8	once	TRBD2	TRBJ2-1	CASSLGLAGYNEQFF	TGTGCCAGCAGCTTAGGACTAGCGGGATACAATGAGCAGTTCTTC
TRBV5-4	once	-	TRBJ2-7	CASSLSSYEQYF	TGTGCCAGCAGCTTGTCTTCCTACGAGCAGTACTTC
TRBV28	-	TRBD1	TRBJ1-2	CASSRGGNTNYGYTF	TGTGCCAGCAGCAGGGGGGGGAATACTAACTATGGCTACACCTTC
TRBV27	-	-	TRBJ1-5	CASSTTGYFQPQHF	TGTGCCAGCAGTACTACAGGGTATTTTCAGCCCCAGCATTTT
TRBV19	-	-	TRBJ1-1	CATFVGTEAFF	TGTGCTACGTTCGTGGGCACTGAAGCTTTCTTT
TRBV7-9	-	TRBD2	TRBJ2-1	CASSSWTSGTERFYNEQFF	TGTGCCAGCAGCTCCTGGACTAGCGGGACCGAACGATTCTACAATGAGCAGTTCTTC
TRBV9	few	-	TRBJ2-5	CASSTQEETQYF	TGTGCCAGCAGCACCCAGGAAGAGACCCAGTACTTC
TRBV6-1	-	-	TRBJ1-1	CASKGDGNTEAFF	TGTGCCAGCAAGGGGGACGGGAACACTGAAGCTTTCTTT
TRBV2	-	TRBD1	TRBJ1-3	CASGNRGQGASGNTIYF	TGTGCCAGCGGTAATAGAGGACAGGGGGCCTCTGGAAACACCATATATTTT
TRBV27	-	-	TRBJ1-1	CASSWGKGLYTEAFF	TGTGCCAGCAGTTGGGGGAAGGGCTTATACACTGAAGCTTTCTTT
TRBV15	-	-	TRBJ2-7	CATSRDLGGAYEQYF	TGTGCCACCAGCAGAGATCTCGGCGGAGCCTACGAGCAGTACTTC
TRBV6-5	-	-	TRBJ2-7	CASSYSRPAGEQYF	TGTGCCAGCAGTTACTCCCGGCCGGCGGGCGAGCAGTACTTC
TRBV19	once	-	TRBJ2-1	CASSSDNEQFF	TGTGCCAGTAGTTCGGACAATGAGCAGTTCTTC
TRBV25-1	once	-	TRBJ1-2	CATQGYGYTF	TGTGCCACCCAGGGATATGGCTACACCTTC
TRBV7-9	-	TRBD1	TRBJ2-1	CASSLASGQGYNEQFF	TGTGCCAGCAGCTTAGCTTCGGGACAGGGTTACAATGAGCAGTTCTTC
TRBV7-3	-	-	TRBJ2-1	CASSLYPVTSYNEQFF	TGTGCCAGCAGCTTATATCCAGTTACCTCCTACAATGAGCAGTTCTTC
TRBV28	-	TRBD1	TRBJ2-1	CASRNDRVTNEQFF	TGTGCCAGCAGGAATGACAGGGTAACGAATGAGCAGTTCTTC
TRBV18	once	-	TRBJ2-3	CASSHRTYTDTQYF	TGTGCCAGCTCCCACCGAACTTACACAGATACGCAGTATTTT
TRBV4-3	-	-	TRBJ2-2	CASSRTPGNTGELFF	TGCGCCAGCAGCCGGACCCCGGGGAACACCGGGGAGCTGTTTTTT
TRBV11-3	-	-	TRBJ2-1	CASSLDSDEQFF	TGTGCCAGCAGCTTAGACAGCGATGAGCAGTTCTTC
TRBV28	once	-	TRBJ2-6	CASSPRGAGANVLTF	TGTGCCAGCAGTCCTAGGGGCGCTGGGGCCAACGTCCTGACTTTC